The 5 T cell receptor beta chains in this list originate from one sample, sequenced in a study of CD8+ T cells in alopecia areata. After pooling, cutaneous lymph node cells were sorted with CD4, CD8alpha, NKG2D, NKG2ACE and other markers. RNA, once extracted, was reverse transcribed into cDNA for use as the sequencing template. Method: immunoSEQ multiplex PCR; TCRdb's copy keeps in-frame clones and lacks some. The specimen has about 270,000 clones, none found just once. Material for sequencing was CD4+ T cells sorted from a lymph node. The receptors stem from a C3H/HeJ mouse with alopecia areata. The mouse strain carries the MHC haplotype H2-k.

Turning to this clone: Gene names and germline match the mouse. The read stops 4 residues short of the end of the CDR3; the missing end is completed from the germline J gene. The J gene is TRBJ2-1, the V gene TRBV1; 8 bases are shared with TRBD1. The CDR3 is 15 residues long. Per the germline V gene, CDR1 is NSQYPW and CDR2 is LRSPGD (reference sequence). Unmatched junction bases numbered 5, after V lost 4 bases and J lost 3 bases. CDR3 DNA (partial): TGCACCTGCAGTGAGAGGACAGGGTCCTATGCT. This codes for CTCSERTGSYA. The full CDR3 reads CTCSERTGSYAEQFF.

This clone was seen repeatedly, ten times or more. Gene names and germline match the mouse. The read ends 4 residues early relative to the CDR3; the germline J gene fills the gap. V gene TRBV17 combines with J gene TRBJ2-5, with 8 bases that match TRBD2. Germline loops: CDR1 MNHDT, CDR2 YYDKIL. The CDR3 contains 16 residues. CDR3 sequence reads: CASSRDLGGEGDTQYF. The DNA read from the CDR3 is TGTGCTAGCAGTAGAGATCTGGGGGGAGAGGGAGAC.

Details on this clone: These gene names are mouse names. The read falls 3 residues short of the CDR3 end, and the missing part is taken from the germline J gene. The rearrangement links TRBV31 to TRBJ1-6; 9 positions agree with TRBD1. TRBJ1-6 is noted as an ORF with a role that remains uncertain. Looked up from germline, CDR1 is GKSSPN and CDR2 is SITVG. Trimming removed 0 bases from V and 5 bases from J; junction bases left unmatched: 2. The CDR3 spans 15 residues. CDR3 amino acids: CAWSLDRGNNSPLYF. The CDR3 DNA, read in part, is TGTGCCTGGAGTCTAGACAGGGGGAATAATTCGCCC.

Remarks on this clone: The listed genes are named as in mouse. Here the CDR3 reads CASSGQEDSDYTF. CDR3 bases read: TGTGCCAGCTCGGGACAGGAAGACTCC. This chain connects TRBV13-2 to TRBJ1-2, with 8 positions matching TRBD1. The sequence runs out 4 residues before the end of the CDR3; the remainder is reconstructed from the germline J gene. This CDR3 region has 13 residues. Germline trimming cut 7 bases from V and 3 bases from J; bases unmatched to any gene: 5. The germline CDR1 and CDR2 sequences are NNHNN and SYGAGS (reference sequence).

This clone was detected a few times. The gene symbols are mouse symbols. CDR3 in amino acids: CASSRQINQDTQYF. Partial CDR3 DNA: TGTGCCAGCAGCAGACAGATTAACCAAGAC. V gene TRBV5 combines with J gene TRBJ2-5; weak D call: TRBD1 (5 bases). The CDR3 end lies 4 residues beyond the end of the read and is filled in from the germline J gene. The germline gives CDR1 LGHNA, CDR2 YNLKQL (reference sequence). The CDR3 has 14 amino acids. V lost 5 bases, J lost 0 bases, and 9 bases lay in between.